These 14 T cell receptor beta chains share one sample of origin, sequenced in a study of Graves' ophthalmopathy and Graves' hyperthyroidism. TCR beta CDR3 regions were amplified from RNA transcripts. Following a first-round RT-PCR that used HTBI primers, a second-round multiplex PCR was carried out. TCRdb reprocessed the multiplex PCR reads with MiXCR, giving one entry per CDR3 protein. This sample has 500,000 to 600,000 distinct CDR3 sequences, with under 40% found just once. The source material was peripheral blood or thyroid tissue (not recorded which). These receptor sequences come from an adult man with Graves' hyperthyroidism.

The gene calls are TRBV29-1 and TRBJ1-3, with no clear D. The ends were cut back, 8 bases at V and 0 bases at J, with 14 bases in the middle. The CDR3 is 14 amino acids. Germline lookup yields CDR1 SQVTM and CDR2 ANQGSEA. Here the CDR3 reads CSSLSGSSGNTIYF. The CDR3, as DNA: TGCAGCAGTTTGTCCGGAAGCTCTGGAAACACCATATATTTT. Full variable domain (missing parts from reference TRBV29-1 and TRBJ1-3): SAVISQKPSRDICQRGTSLTIQCQVDSQVTMMFWYRQQPGQSLTLIATANQGSEATYESGFVIDKFPISRPNLTFSTLTVSNMSPEDSSIYLCSSLSGSSGNTIYFGEGSWLTVV.

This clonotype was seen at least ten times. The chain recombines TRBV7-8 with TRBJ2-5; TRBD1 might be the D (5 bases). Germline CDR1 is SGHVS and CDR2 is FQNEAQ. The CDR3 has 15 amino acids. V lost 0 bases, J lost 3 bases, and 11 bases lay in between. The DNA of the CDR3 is TGTGCCAGCAGCTTAGCGCAGGGCCCGAAAGAGACCCAGTACTTC. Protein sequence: CASSLAQGPKETQYF.

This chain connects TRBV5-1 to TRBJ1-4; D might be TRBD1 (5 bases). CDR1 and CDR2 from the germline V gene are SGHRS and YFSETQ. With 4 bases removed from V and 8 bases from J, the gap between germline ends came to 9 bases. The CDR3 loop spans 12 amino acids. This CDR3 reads CASSRGEEKLFF. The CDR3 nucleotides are TGCGCCAGCAGCCGGGGGGAGGAAAAACTGTTTTTT.

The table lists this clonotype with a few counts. CDR3 bases: TGTGCCACCAGTGATGTCCGGGACAGCTACAATGAGCAGTTCTTC. Amino acids: CATSDVRDSYNEQFF. This chain links TRBV24-1 with TRBJ2-7; 7 bases map to TRBD1. The better agreement between TRBJ2-1 and the DNA end casts doubt on the J call. Germline CDR1 KGHDR, CDR2 SFDVKD. The CDR3 has 15 amino acids.

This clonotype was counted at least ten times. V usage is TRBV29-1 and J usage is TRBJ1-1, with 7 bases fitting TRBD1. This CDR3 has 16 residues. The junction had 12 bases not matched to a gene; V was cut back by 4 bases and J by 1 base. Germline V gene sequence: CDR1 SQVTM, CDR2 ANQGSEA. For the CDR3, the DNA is TGCAGCGTTGGGGGGACAGCCGACAGGGCGAACACTGAAGCTTTCTTT. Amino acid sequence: CSVGGTADRANTEAFF.

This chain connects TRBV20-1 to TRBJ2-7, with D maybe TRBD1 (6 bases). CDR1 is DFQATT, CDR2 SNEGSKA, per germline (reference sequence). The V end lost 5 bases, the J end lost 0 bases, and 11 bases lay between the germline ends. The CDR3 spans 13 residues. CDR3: CSAYGGSSYEQYF. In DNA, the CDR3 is TGCAGTGCTTATGGGGGCTCCTCCTACGAGCAGTACTTC.

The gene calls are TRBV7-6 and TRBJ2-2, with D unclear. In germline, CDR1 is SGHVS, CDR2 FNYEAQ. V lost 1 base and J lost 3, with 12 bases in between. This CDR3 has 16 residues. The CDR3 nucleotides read TGTGCCAGCAGCTTAGAGTATAATGAGGACACCGGGGAGCTGTTTTTT. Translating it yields CASSLEYNEDTGELFF. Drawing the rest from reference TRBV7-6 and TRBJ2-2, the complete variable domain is GAGVSQSPRYKVTKRGQDVALRCDPISGHVSLYWYRQALGQGPEFLTYFNYEAQQDKSGLPNDRFSAERPEGSISTLTIQRTEQRDSAMYRCASSLEYNEDTGELFFGEGSRLTVL.

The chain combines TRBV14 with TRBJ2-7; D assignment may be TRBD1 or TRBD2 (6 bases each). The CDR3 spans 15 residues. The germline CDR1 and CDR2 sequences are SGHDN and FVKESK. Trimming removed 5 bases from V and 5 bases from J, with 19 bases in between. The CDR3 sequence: CASSGGGGTIDEQYF. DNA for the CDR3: TGTGCCAGCAGCGGAGGAGGGGGTACGATCGACGAGCAGTACTTC.

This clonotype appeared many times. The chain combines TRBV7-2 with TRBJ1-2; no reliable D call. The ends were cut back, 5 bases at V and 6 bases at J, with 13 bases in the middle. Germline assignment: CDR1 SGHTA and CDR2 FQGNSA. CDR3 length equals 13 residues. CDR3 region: CASSLTFLNGYTF. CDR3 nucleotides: TGTGCCAGCAGCCTGACATTTCTCAATGGCTACACCTTC.

The CDR3 DNA sequence: TGTGCCAGCAGCCCGAAGACTAGCGGGGGCGAAGGCTACACCTTC. Encoded protein: CASSPKTSGGEGYTF. The chain links TRBV7-9 to TRBJ1-2; D perhaps matches TRBD1 (6 bases). Trimming left V 5 bases short and J 8 bases short, with 21 bases between. Germline V gene lookup returns CDR1 SEHNR and CDR2 FQNEAQ (reference sequence). This CDR3 comprises 15 residues.

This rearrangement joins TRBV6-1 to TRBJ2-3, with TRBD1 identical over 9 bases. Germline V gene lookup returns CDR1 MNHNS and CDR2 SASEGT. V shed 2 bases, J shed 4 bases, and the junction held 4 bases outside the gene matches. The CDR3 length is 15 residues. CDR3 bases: TGTGCCAGCAGTGAAAGACAGGGGGGTTCAGATACGCAGTATTTT. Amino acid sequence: CASSERQGGSDTQYF.

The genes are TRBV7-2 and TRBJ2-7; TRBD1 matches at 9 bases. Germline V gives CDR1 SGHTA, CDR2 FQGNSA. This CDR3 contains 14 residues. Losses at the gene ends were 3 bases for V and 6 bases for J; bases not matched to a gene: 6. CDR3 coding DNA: TGTGCCAGCAGCTTGGCCGGGACAGGGATCGAGCAGTACTTC. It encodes CASSLAGTGIEQYF.

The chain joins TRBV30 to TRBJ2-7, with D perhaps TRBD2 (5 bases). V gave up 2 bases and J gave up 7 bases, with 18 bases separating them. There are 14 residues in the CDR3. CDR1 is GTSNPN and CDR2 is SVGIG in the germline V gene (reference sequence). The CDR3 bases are TGTGCCTGGAGTCCCGGCGGGCGAATCAGGGAGCAGTACTTC. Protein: CAWSPGGRIREQYF.

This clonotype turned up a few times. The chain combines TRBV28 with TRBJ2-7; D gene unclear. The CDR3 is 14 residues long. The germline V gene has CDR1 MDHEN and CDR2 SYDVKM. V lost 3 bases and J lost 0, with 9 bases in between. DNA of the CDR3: TGTGCCAGCAGTTTTCGTGTCAGCTCCTACGAGCAGTACTTC. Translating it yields CASSFRVSSYEQYF.